This T cell receptor beta chain comes out of a study of blood T cell repertoires in COVID-19. Profiled with immunoSEQ multiplex PCR; TCRdb holds only in-frame clones, not every one. This sample has 180,000 or so clones, with around 88% found just once. V lost 2 bases and J 0 bases, leaving 9 bases between the germline ends. The CDR3 extends over 15 amino acids. The V gene's germline CDR1 is KGHSH and CDR2 LQKENI. The rearrangement links TRBV18 to TRBJ2-3; D ambiguous. The sequencing sample was made of PBMCs or T cells enriched from blood (not recorded which). The TCR sequence derives from a woman in her fifties or sixties in a cohort exposed to, infected with or recovered from COVID-19 (not recorded which). CDR3 nucleotides: TGTGCCAGCTCACCAGGGCACGAGAGCACAGATACGCAGTATTTT. Translation: CASSPGHESTDTQYF.